This T cell receptor beta chain comes out of a study of blood T cells in healthy people across ages. Findings and limits, study-wide: With donor CMV status unknown, expanded clonotype changes were possibly confounded. Diversity figures derived from one million T cells were judged to underestimate the true value. Getting older went along with TCR beta diversity per million T cells dropping roughly linearly.

Trimming took 5 bases from V and 1 from J, leaving 15 bases between them. This CDR3 region has 14 residues. The V gene's germline CDR1 is DFQATT and CDR2 SNEGSKA (reference sequence). Together with a sample-barcoded 5' primer, a J-beta primer mix was included in a second PCR lasting roughly 6 to 12 cycles. TCRdb itself ran the 5' RACE reads through MiXCR, one entry per CDR3 protein. The table records 980,000 or so distinct CDR3 sequences, around 48% of them present only once. Comments on this clonotype: The antigen remains undetermined.

Sequencing input: blood. The origin of this receptor is a young man in good health. J is TRBJ2-7 and V is TRBV20-1; tentative D call: TRBD2 (5 bases). The CDR3: CSAPTLARSYEQYF. The CDR3 region has the DNA TGCAGTGCTCCTACCCTAGCTAGATCCTACGAGCAGTACTTC.